Each of the 22 T cell receptor beta chains below was sequenced from the same sample in a study of PD-L1 blockade in urothelial cancer. The table came from immunoSEQ multiplex PCR; TCRdb's copy has only in-frame clones and leaves some out. The sample gives around 35,000 clones, 82% of which show up once; around 19% is in the top ten. The sample in question was PBMCs, obtained around atezolizumab (anti-PD-L1) treatment. Receptors originate from a man aged 60 to 69 with urothelial cancer.

The chain is built from TRBV4-1 and TRBJ2-1, with 11 positions matching TRBD2. Germline V gene lookup returns CDR1 MGHRA and CDR2 YSYEKL. V lost 4 bases to trimming and J lost 10 bases; unmatched junction nucleotides: 15. The CDR3 spans 17 residues. DNA of the CDR3: TGCGCCAGCAGCCTTGAAGTTAGCGGGGGGGCAGGGAGAGAGCAGTTCTTC. It encodes CASSLEVSGGAGREQFF.

The chain combines TRBV5-1 with TRBJ2-7; TRBD1 matches 9 bases. The CDR3 runs to 16 residues. Germline CDR1 is SGHRS and CDR2 is YFSETQ. The junction had 8 bases not matched to a gene; V was cut back by 4 bases and J by 0 bases. The CDR3 sequence is CASSPGTGLYSYEQYF. The DNA for the CDR3 is TGCGCCAGCAGCCCCGGGACAGGGCTGTACTCCTACGAGCAGTACTTC.

V is TRBV5-4 and J is TRBJ1-1; 9 bases match TRBD1. The length of the CDR3 is 14 residues. CDR1 is SGHNT, CDR2 YYREEE, per germline (reference sequence). Germline trimming cut 4 bases from V and 1 base from J; bases unmatched to any gene: 2. CDR3 loop: CASSKGQGNTEAFF. The CDR3 DNA sequence: TGTGCCAGCAGCAAGGGACAGGGGAACACTGAAGCTTTCTTT. The full variable domain, completed using reference TRBV5-4 and TRBJ1-1, is ETGVTQSPTHLIKTRGQQVTLRCSSQSGHNTVSWYQQALGQGPQFIFQYYREEENGRGNFPPRFSGLQFPNYSSELNVNALELDDSALYLCASSKGQGNTEAFFGQGTRLTVV.

This chain links TRBV9 with TRBJ2-4; 11 bases agree with TRBD2. The CDR3 is 16 residues long. In germline, CDR1 is SGDLS, CDR2 YYNGEE. J was trimmed by 13 bases and V by 0 bases; bases with no gene match: 12. Written as DNA, the CDR3 is TGTGCCAGCAGCGTAGGGGATAGCGGGGGGGTAGGCGTCCAGTACTTC. Protein: CASSVGDSGGVGVQYF.

This clone was observed a single time. This chain connects TRBV30 to TRBJ2-7; TRBD1 matches at 7 bases. This CDR3 region has 12 residues. With V trimmed by 8 bases and J by 5 bases, 9 bases remained unmatched. Germline V gene data show CDR1 as GTSNPN and CDR2 as SVGIG (reference sequence). CDR3 sequence: CAADRRYDEQYF. CDR3 DNA: TGTGCCGCGGACAGGCGGTACGACGAGCAGTACTTC.

This clone was observed a few times. The CDR3 bases are TGTGCCAGCTCGCAAACAGGGGGCAGGGACTATGGCTACACCTTC. It translates to CASSQTGGRDYGYTF. This rearrangement joins TRBV18 to TRBJ1-2; 9 bases are shared with TRBD1. V was clipped by 6 bases and J by 3 bases; unmatched bases: 8. The germline V gene encodes CDR1 KGHSH and CDR2 LQKENI. The CDR3 totals 15 residues.

The rearrangement uses TRBV5-1 and TRBJ2-1, with TRBD2 as a possible D gene (5 bases). The CDR3 length is 14 residues. Germline CDR1 SGHRS, CDR2 YFSETQ. V lost 4 bases, J lost 7 bases, and 15 bases lay in between. CDR3 loop: CASSPTGKGNEQFF. The CDR3 DNA reads as TGCGCCAGCAGCCCCACGGGGAAGGGAAATGAGCAGTTCTTC. The variable domain in full, completed from reference TRBV5-1 and TRBJ2-1, reads KAGVTQTPRYLIKTRGQQVTLSCSPISGHRSVSWYQQTPGQGLQFLFEYFSETQRNKGNFPGRFSGRQFSNSRSEMNVSTLELGDSALYLCASSPTGKGNEQFFGPGTRLTVL.

The rearrangement links TRBV19 to TRBJ2-7; 8 bases agree with TRBD1. The V segment lost 8 bases and the J segment 2 bases; nucleotides outside the gene matches: 2. In germline, CDR1 is LNHDA, CDR2 SQIVND (reference sequence). The CDR3 spans 12 residues. The CDR3 DNA follows: TGTGCCAGTCAGGGACAGGCCTACGAGCAGTACTTC. Protein product: CASQGQAYEQYF.

V usage is TRBV29-1 and J usage is TRBJ2-7; the D gene is possibly TRBD1 (5 bases). The V end was cut by 5 bases, the J end by 0 bases, with 11 bases between. This CDR3 has 13 residues. Germline V gene lookup returns CDR1 SQVTM and CDR2 ANQGSEA. CDR3 sequence reads: CSVCDRDSYEQYF. In DNA, the CDR3 is TGCAGCGTTTGCGACAGAGACTCCTACGAGCAGTACTTC.

This clone was picked up one time. The chain recombines TRBV6-5 with TRBJ2-7; the match to TRBD2 covers 10 bases. Losses at the gene ends were 4 bases for V and 1 base for J; bases not matched to a gene: 4. CDR1 is MNHEY, CDR2 SVGAGI, per germline. The CDR3 extends over 15 amino acids. CDR3 coding DNA: TGTGCCAGCAGTTTTGCTAGCGGGGGTTCCTACGAGCAGTACTTC. It codes for CASSFASGGSYEQYF.

The chain joins TRBV5-1 to TRBJ1-1; 8 positions match TRBD1. The germline V gene encodes CDR1 SGHRS and CDR2 YFSETQ. J lost 2 bases, V lost 4 bases, and 10 bases had no gene match. This CDR3 comprises 16 residues. The CDR3: CASSRAGGFGNTEAFF. CDR3 nucleotide sequence: TGCGCCAGCAGCCGGGCAGGGGGCTTTGGAAACACTGAAGCTTTCTTT. The complete variable domain, with remaining parts taken from reference TRBV5-1 and TRBJ1-1, reads KAGVTQTPRYLIKTRGQQVTLSCSPISGHRSVSWYQQTPGQGLQFLFEYFSETQRNKGNFPGRFSGRQFSNSRSEMNVSTLELGDSALYLCASSRAGGFGNTEAFFGQGTRLTVV.

This clone was counted a single time. The chain employs TRBV15 and TRBJ2-4; 7 positions match TRBD2. The CDR3 length is 14 residues. Germline assignment: CDR1 LNHNV and CDR2 YYDKDF (reference sequence). Trimming removed 1 base from V and 3 bases from J; junction bases left unmatched: 0. As DNA, the CDR3 is TGTGCCACCAGCAGAGGGGAGGGCAAAAACATTCAGTACTTC. Its translation: CATSRGEGKNIQYF.

V and J are TRBV7-2 and TRBJ1-1; D gene uncertain. Germline V gene lookup returns CDR1 SGHTA and CDR2 FQGNSA. Trimming cost V 2 bases and J 4 bases, with 14 bases left between them. CDR3 length equals 15 residues. The CDR3 loop reads CASSLLPSESTEAFF. The CDR3 DNA is TGTGCCAGCAGCTTACTGCCTTCGGAGAGCACTGAAGCTTTCTTT.

The gene calls are TRBV7-2 and TRBJ2-7; 7 bases agree with TRBD1. This CDR3 region has 14 residues. The junction had 5 bases not matched to a gene; V was cut back by 4 bases and J by 2 bases. CDR1 is SGHTA and CDR2 is FQGNSA in the germline V gene. The CDR3 here is CASSSGQVPYEQYF. As DNA, the CDR3 is TGTGCCAGCAGCTCCGGACAGGTCCCCTACGAGCAGTACTTC. Looking up the rest from reference TRBV7-2 and TRBJ2-7 gives the full variable domain: GAGVSQSPSNKVTEKGKDVELRCDPISGHTALYWYRQSLGQGLEFLIYFQGNSAPDKSGLPSDRFSAERTGGSVSTLTIQRTQQEDSAVYLCASSSGQVPYEQYFGPGTRLTVT.

This sequence joins TRBV19 and TRBJ1-5, with 8 bases identical to TRBD1. The CDR3 runs 18 residues. CDR1 is LNHDA and CDR2 is SQIVND in the germline V gene (reference sequence). The ends lost 3 bases at V and 4 bases at J; junction bases unmatched: 14. The CDR3 region has the DNA TGTGCCAGTAGTATGACGACAGGGACAGGACGAAGGAATCAGCCCCAGCATTTT. Its protein is CASSMTTGTGRRNQPQHF.

The CDR3 here is CASTLSSGANVLTF. The CDR3 DNA is TGTGCCAGCACCCTAAGCTCTGGGGCCAACGTCCTGACTTTC. The chain combines TRBV11-2 with TRBJ2-6; no clear D gene. Germline V gene sequence: CDR1 SGHAT, CDR2 FQNNGV. Trimming left V 7 bases short and J 0 bases short, with 7 bases between. The CDR3 contains 14 residues.

The V call is TRBV18, the J call TRBJ1-2, with a tentative D call TRBD1 (5 bases). CDR1 and CDR2 from the germline V gene are KGHSH and LQKENI. Between the trimmed V and J ends, which lost 0 bases and 3 bases, there was a span of 8 bases. CDR3 size: 14 residues. The CDR3, as DNA: TGTGCCAGCTCACCACCTGGGGGGGACTATGGCTACACCTTC. The encoded protein is CASSPPGGDYGYTF.

In this sample, this clone turned up a few times. This chain connects TRBV15 to TRBJ2-3, with D maybe TRBD2 (6 bases). The CDR3 has 16 residues. Germline CDR1 and CDR2: LNHNV and YYDKDF (reference sequence). V was clipped by 5 bases and J by 5 bases, with 20 bases between them. As DNA, the CDR3 is TGTGCCACCAGCGGGGGTGGGGGGTTTGCCGGAGATACGCAGTATTTT. This gives the protein CATSGGGGFAGDTQYF. Using reference TRBV15 and TRBJ2-3 for the parts outside the CDR3, the full variable domain is DAMVIQNPRYQVTQFGKPVTLSCSQTLNHNVMYWYQQKSSQAPKLLFHYYDKDFNNEADTPDNFQSRRPNTSFCFLDIRSPGLGDTAMYLCATSGGGGFAGDTQYFGPGTRLTVL.

The chain has TRBV7-2 and TRBJ2-1, with D perhaps TRBD1 (6 bases). This CDR3 is 15 amino acids long. CDR1 and CDR2 from the germline V gene are SGHTA and FQGNSA. Trimming pared 4 bases from V and 9 bases from J, leaving 19 bases between. CDR3 nucleotides: TGTGCCAGCAGCTCACAACCAGGGGTTCTCGGTGAGCAGTTCTTC. It yields the protein CASSSQPGVLGEQFF.

In its sample, this clone was seen once. The gene calls are TRBV10-2 and TRBJ2-3; D is unresolved. The V gene's germline CDR1 is WSHSY and CDR2 SAAADI. The CDR3 sequence is 17 residues long. Trimming took 2 bases from V and 2 from J, leaving 17 bases between them. The CDR3 nucleotides read TGCGCCAGCAGTGAGCCGGCAGCCAGAGGAACCACAGATACGCAGTATTTT. Encoded protein: CASSEPAARGTTDTQYF.

V gene TRBV10-2 combines with J gene TRBJ2-3; 9 bases fit TRBD1. Germline CDR1 is WSHSY and CDR2 is SAAADI. V lost 4 bases to trimming and J lost 3 bases; unmatched junction nucleotides: 2. The CDR3 covers 14 residues. The CDR3 is CASSGDRVTDTQYF. The CDR3 DNA sequence: TGCGCCAGCAGTGGGGACAGGGTGACAGATACGCAGTATTTT.

This sequence joins TRBV10-3 and TRBJ2-2; a weak D match, TRBD2 (6 bases). Trimming left V 4 bases short and J 4 bases short, with 13 bases between. This CDR3 is 15 amino acids long. CDR1 and CDR2 from the germline V gene are ENHRY and SYGVKD. In nucleotides, the CDR3 is TGTGCCATCAGTGCGCGGGCGCGGGGCACCGGGGAGCTGTTTTTT. It codes for CAISARARGTGELFF.